The 10 T cell receptor beta chains in this list originate from one sample, sequenced in a study of T-cell reconstitution after alpha-beta-depleted transplantation in children. During its preparation, the TCRbeta library received unique molecular identifiers. A single record per CDR3 protein comes from TCRdb applying MiXCR to the PCR reads. Of 280,000 or so distinct CDR3 sequences in the sample, 11% were seen once. The sample consisted of peripheral blood, taken 180 days after TCRalphabeta/CD19-depleted stem cell transplant. Receptor source: a male patient aged 2 to 10 who had a stem cell transplant for chronic granulomatous disease, so the T cells may come from the graft donor.

Remarks on this clonotype: With a much larger clone just one base away, this may be a read error. The CDR3 is CSVRTSSNEQYF. The CDR3 bases are TGCAGCGTGCGGACGTCTTCCAACGAGCAGTACTTC. This rearrangement joins TRBV29-1 to TRBJ2-7, with D hard to call. Trimming stripped 6 bases from V and 5 bases from J, with 14 bases between. The length of the CDR3 is 12 residues. Germline CDR1 SQVTM, CDR2 ANQGSEA.

The sample holds many counts of this clonotype. The rearrangement uses TRBV29-1 and TRBJ2-7; D gene unclear. Per the germline V gene, CDR1 is SQVTM and CDR2 is ANQGSEA. Trimming stripped 6 bases from V and 2 bases from J, with 11 bases between. The CDR3 sequence is 12 residues long. CDR3 nucleotides: TGCAGCGTGAGGACGTCAGCCTACGAGCAGTACTTC. Translated: CSVRTSAYEQYF.

The V and J genes are TRBV15 and TRBJ2-2, with a tentative D call TRBD1 (6 bases). The CDR3 covers 14 residues. The V end was cut by 3 bases, the J end by 4 bases, with 9 bases between. Germline CDR1 and CDR2: LNHNV and YYDKDF (reference sequence). CDR3 amino acids: CATSRGAPTGELFF. CDR3 bases: TGTGCCACCAGCAGGGGGGCCCCCACCGGGGAGCTGTTTTTT.

This clonotype has a count of ten or more. The genes are TRBV5-1 and TRBJ2-1; TRBD2 matches at 10 bases. J gave up 2 bases and V 5 bases, and 7 bases lay outside the gene matches. Per germline, CDR1 SGHRS and CDR2 YFSETQ. The CDR3 contains 16 residues. CDR3 DNA sequence: TGCGCCAGCAGTGGTAGCGGGAGGATTGCCTACAATGAGCAGTTCTTC. Encoded protein: CASSGSGRIAYNEQFF.

This clonotype was seen repeatedly, ten times or more. The V call is TRBV12-3 or TRBV12-4, the J call TRBJ1-2; the D gene is possibly TRBD1 (6 bases). Trimming left V 4 bases short and J 4 bases short, with 13 bases between. This CDR3 region has 14 residues. The CDR3 spells CASSYGGAGYGYTF. The CDR3 nucleotides read TGTGCCAGCAGTTATGGGGGGGCCGGCTATGGCTACACCTTC.

The genes are TRBV7-6 and TRBJ2-5; perhaps TRBD1 as D (5 bases). Deletions cut 6 bases from V and 5 bases from J, with 13 bases between. This CDR3 spans 13 amino acids. CDR1 SGHVS and CDR2 FNYEAQ come from the germline V gene. CDR3 residues: CASRIGVGETQYF. CDR3 nucleotides: TGTGCCAGCAGAATAGGGGTAGGGGAGACCCAGTACTTC.

This clonotype was picked up a small number of times. The chain combines TRBV30 with TRBJ2-3, with 9 bases fitting TRBD2. The V segment lost 2 bases and the J segment 1 base; nucleotides outside the gene matches: 16. Germline V gene sequence: CDR1 GTSNPN, CDR2 SVGIG (reference sequence). The length of the CDR3 is 19 residues. The CDR3 here is CAWSPFRLAGKNGTDTQYF. The CDR3 nucleotides are TGTGCCTGGAGTCCCTTCAGGCTAGCGGGAAAGAACGGCACAGATACGCAGTATTTT.

V usage is TRBV5-2 and J usage is TRBJ2-6; the D segment call TRBD1 is taken from the table without a DNA check. TRBV5-2 is reported as a pseudogene. The CDR3 has 19 residues. CDR3 DNA: TGTGCCAGGGGCTCCGGACAGGTCTTACTCTCCTCCGGGGCCAACGTCCTGACTTTC. Translated, it gives CARGSGQVLLSSGANVLTF.

This clonotype was counted many times. The chain links TRBV28 to TRBJ2-7, with D tentatively TRBD2 (5 bases). CDR3 size: 15 residues. V lost 1 base to trimming and J lost 3 bases, with 13 bases between them. Per germline, CDR1 MDHEN and CDR2 SYDVKM. CDR3 amino acids: CASSLYHRTSYEQYF. In DNA, the CDR3 is TGTGCCAGCAGTTTATATCATCGCACTAGCTACGAGCAGTACTTC.

Only a few counts were recorded for this clonotype. This sequence joins TRBV12-3 or TRBV12-4 and TRBJ1-3, with a tentative D call TRBD1 (5 bases). V was shortened by 5 bases and J by 4 bases, with 9 bases between the two germline ends. This CDR3 spans 13 amino acids. The CDR3 region has the DNA TGTGCCAGCAGTCCAGGGATAGGAAACACCATATATTTT. Translating gives CASSPGIGNTIYF.